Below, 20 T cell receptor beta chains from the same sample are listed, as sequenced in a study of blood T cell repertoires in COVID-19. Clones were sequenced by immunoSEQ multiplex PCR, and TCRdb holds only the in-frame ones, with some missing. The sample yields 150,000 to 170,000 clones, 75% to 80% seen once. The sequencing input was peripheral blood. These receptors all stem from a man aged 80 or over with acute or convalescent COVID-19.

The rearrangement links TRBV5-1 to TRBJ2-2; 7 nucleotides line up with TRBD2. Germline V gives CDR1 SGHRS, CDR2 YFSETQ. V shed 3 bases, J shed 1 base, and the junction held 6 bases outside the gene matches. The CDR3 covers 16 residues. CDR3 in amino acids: CASSSREGWNTGELFF. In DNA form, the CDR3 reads TGCGCCAGCAGCTCGAGGGAGGGGTGGAACACCGGGGAGCTGTTTTTT.

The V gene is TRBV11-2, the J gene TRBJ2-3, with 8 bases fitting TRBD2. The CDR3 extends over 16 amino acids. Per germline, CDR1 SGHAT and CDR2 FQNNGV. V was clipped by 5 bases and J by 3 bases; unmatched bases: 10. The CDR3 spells CASSRVSGVGTDTQYF. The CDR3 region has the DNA TGTGCCAGCAGCCGCGTTAGCGGGGTAGGGACAGATACGCAGTATTTT.

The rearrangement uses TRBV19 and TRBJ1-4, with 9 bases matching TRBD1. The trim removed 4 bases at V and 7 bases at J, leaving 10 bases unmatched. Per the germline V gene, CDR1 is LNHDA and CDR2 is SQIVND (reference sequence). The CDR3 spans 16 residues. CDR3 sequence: CASSRDLTGGGEKLFF. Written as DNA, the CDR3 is TGTGCCAGTAGTAGAGATTTGACAGGGGGGGGTGAAAAACTGTTTTTT.

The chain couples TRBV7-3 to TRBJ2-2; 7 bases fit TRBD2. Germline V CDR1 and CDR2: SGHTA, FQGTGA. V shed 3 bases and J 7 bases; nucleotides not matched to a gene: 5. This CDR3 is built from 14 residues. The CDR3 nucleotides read TGTGCCAGCAGCTTGAGCGGGGTGATCGGGGAGCTGTTTTTT. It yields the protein CASSLSGVIGELFF. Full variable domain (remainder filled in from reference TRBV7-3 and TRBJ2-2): GAGVSQTPSNKVTEKGKYVELRCDPISGHTALYWYRQSLGQGPEFLIYFQGTGAADDSGLPNDRFFAVRPEGSVSTLKIQRTERGDSAVYLCASSLSGVIGELFFGEGSRLTVL.

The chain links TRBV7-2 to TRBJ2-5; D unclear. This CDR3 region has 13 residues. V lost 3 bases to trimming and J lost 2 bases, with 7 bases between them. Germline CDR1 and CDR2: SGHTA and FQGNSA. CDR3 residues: CASSLARQETQYF. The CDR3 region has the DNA TGTGCCAGCAGCTTGGCTAGACAAGAGACCCAGTACTTC.

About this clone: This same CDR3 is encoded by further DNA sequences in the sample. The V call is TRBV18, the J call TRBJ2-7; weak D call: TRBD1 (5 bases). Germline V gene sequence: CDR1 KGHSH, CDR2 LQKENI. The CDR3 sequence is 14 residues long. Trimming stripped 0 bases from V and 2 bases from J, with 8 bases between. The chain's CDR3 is CASSPPAGTYEQYF. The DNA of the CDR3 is TGTGCCAGCTCACCACCGGCAGGGACCTACGAGCAGTACTTC.

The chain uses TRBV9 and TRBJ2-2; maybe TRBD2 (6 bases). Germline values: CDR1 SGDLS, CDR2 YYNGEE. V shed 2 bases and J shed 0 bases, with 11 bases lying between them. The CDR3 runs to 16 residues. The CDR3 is CASSVSGLTNTGELFF. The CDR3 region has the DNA TGTGCCAGCAGCGTGTCGGGACTTACGAACACCGGGGAGCTGTTTTTT.

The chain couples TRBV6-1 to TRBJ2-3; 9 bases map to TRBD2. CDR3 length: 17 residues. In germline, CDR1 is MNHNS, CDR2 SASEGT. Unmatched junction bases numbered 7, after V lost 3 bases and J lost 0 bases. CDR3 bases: TGTGCCAGCAGTGATATACTAGCGGGCCTTAGCACAGATACGCAGTATTTT. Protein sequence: CASSDILAGLSTDTQYF.

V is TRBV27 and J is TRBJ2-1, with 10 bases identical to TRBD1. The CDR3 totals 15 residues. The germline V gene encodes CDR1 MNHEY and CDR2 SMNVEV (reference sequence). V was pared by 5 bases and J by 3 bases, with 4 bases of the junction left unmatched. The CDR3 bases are TGTGCCAGCAGTCCACGGACAGGGGGCTACAATGAGCAGTTCTTC. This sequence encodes CASSPRTGGYNEQFF.

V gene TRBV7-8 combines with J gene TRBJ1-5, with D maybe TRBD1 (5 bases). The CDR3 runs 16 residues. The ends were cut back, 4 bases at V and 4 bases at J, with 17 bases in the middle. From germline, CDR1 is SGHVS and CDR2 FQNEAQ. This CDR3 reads CASSSPGMGPNQPQHF. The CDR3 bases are TGTGCCAGCAGCTCCCCCGGTATGGGGCCTAATCAGCCCCAGCATTTT. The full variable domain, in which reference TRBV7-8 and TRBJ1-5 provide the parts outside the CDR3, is GAGVSQSPRYKVAKRGQDVALRCDPISGHVSLFWYQQALGQGPEFLTYFQNEAQLDKSGLPSDRFFAERPEGSVSTLKIQRTQQEDSAVYLCASSSPGMGPNQPQHFGDGTRLSIL.

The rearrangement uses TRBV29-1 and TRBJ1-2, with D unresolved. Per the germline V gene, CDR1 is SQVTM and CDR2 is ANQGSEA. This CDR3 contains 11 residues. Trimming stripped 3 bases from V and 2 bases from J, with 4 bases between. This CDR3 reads CSVERNYGYTF. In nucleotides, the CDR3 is TGCAGCGTTGAGCGAAACTATGGCTACACCTTC. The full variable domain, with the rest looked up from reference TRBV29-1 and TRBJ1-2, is SAVISQKPSRDICQRGTSLTIQCQVDSQVTMMFWYRQQPGQSLTLIATANQGSEATYESGFVIDKFPISRPNLTFSTLTVSNMSPEDSSIYLCSVERNYGYTFGSGTRLTVV.

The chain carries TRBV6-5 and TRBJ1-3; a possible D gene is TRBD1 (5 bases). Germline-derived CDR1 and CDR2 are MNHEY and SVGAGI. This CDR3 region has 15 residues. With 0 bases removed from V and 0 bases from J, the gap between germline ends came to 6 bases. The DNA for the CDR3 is TGTGCCAGCAGTTACTCGACAGTCTCTGGAAACACCATATATTTT. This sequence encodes CASSYSTVSGNTIYF.

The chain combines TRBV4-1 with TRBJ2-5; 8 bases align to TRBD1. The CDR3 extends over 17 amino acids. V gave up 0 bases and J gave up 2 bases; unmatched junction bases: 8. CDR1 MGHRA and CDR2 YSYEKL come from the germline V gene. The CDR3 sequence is CASSQDNGQGSQETQYF. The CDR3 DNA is TGCGCCAGCAGCCAAGATAACGGACAGGGTAGTCAAGAGACCCAGTACTTC.

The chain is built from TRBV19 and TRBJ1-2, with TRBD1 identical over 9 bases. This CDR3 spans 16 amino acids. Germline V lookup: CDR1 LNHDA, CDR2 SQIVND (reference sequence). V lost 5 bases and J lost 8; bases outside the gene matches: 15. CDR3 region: CASSPSTGQGSVGYTF. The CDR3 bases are TGTGCCAGTAGTCCAAGCACGGGACAGGGTTCCGTCGGCTACACCTTC.

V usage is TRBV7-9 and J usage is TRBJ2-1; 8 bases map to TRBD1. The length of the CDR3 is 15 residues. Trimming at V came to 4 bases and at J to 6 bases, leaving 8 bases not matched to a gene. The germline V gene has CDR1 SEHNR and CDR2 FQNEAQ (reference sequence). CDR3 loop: CASSSRSRGLNEQFF. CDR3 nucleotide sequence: TGTGCCAGCAGCTCAAGGTCCAGGGGGCTCAATGAGCAGTTCTTC.

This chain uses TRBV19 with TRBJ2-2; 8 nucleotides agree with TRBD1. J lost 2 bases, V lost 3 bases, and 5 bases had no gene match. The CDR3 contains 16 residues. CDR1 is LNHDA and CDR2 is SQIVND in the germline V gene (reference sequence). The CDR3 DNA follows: TGTGCCAGTAGTATCCGGGGGACAGGTAACACCGGGGAGCTGTTTTTT. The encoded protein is CASSIRGTGNTGELFF.

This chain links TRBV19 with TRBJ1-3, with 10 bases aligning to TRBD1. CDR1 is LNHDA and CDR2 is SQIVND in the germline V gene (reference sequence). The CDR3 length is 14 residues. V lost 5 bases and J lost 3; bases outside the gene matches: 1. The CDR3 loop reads CASSRDRGGNTIYF. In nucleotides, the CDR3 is TGTGCCAGTAGTCGGGACAGGGGTGGAAACACCATATATTTT.

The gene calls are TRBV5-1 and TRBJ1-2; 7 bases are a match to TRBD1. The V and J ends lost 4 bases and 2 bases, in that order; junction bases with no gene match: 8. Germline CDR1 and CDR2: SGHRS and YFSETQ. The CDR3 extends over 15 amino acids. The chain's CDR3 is CASSQGTVQNYGYTF. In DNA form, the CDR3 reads TGCGCCAGCAGCCAAGGGACAGTTCAAAACTATGGCTACACCTTC.

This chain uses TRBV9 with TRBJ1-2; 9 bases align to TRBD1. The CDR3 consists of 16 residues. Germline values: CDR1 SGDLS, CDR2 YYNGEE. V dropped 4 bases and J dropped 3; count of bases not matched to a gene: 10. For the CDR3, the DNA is TGTGCCAGCAGCCCCGACCCGGGACAGGGATACTATGGCTACACCTTC. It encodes CASSPDPGQGYYGYTF.

CDR3 amino acids: CASSPGTGGNEKLFF. CDR3 bases: TGTGCCAGCAGCCCCGGGACAGGGGGTAATGAAAAACTGTTTTTT. V is TRBV7-6 and J is TRBJ1-4; 11 bases match TRBD1. Germline loops: CDR1 SGHVS, CDR2 FNYEAQ. CDR3 length: 15 amino acids. Losses at the gene ends were 5 bases for V and 4 bases for J; bases not matched to a gene: 3.